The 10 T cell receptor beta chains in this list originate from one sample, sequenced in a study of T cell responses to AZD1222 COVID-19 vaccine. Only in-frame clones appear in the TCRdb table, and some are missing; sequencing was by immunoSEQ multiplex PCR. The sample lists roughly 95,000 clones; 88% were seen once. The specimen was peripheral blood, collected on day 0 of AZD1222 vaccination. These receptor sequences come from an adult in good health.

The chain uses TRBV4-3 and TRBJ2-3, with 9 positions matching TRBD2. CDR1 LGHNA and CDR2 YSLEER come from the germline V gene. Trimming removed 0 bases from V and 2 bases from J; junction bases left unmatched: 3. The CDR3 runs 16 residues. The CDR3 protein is CASSQEPSGNTDTQYF. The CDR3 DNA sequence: TGCGCCAGCAGCCAAGAACCTAGCGGGAACACAGATACGCAGTATTTT.

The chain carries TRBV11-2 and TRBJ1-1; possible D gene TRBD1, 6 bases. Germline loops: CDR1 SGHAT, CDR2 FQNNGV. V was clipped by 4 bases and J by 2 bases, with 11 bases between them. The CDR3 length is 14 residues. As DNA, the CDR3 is TGTGCCAGCAGCTCTGAGGACAGTAACACTGAAGCTTTCTTT. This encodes CASSSEDSNTEAFF.

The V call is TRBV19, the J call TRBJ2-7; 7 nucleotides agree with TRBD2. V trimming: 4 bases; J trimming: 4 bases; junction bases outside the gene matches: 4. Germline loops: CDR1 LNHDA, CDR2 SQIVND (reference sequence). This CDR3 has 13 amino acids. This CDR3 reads CASSSGSFYEQYF. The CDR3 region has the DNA TGTGCCAGTAGTAGCGGGAGCTTTTACGAGCAGTACTTC.

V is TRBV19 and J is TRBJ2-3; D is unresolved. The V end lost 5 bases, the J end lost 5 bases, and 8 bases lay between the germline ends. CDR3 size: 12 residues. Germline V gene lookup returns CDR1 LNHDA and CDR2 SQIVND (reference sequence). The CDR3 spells CASSLRGDTQYF. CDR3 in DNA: TGTGCCAGTAGTCTACGAGGAGATACGCAGTATTTT.

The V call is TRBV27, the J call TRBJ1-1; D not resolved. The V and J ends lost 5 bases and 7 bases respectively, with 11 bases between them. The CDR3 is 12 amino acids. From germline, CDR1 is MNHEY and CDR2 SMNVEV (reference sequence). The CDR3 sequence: CASSDVHDEAFF. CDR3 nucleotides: TGTGCCAGCAGTGATGTACATGATGAAGCTTTCTTT.

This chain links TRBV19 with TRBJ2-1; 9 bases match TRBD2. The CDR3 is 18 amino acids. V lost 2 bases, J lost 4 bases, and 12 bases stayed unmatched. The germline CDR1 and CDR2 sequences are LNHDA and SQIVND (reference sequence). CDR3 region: CASSIRQDGLAGYNEQFF. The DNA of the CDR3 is TGTGCCAGTAGTATAAGACAGGACGGGCTAGCGGGATACAATGAGCAGTTCTTC.

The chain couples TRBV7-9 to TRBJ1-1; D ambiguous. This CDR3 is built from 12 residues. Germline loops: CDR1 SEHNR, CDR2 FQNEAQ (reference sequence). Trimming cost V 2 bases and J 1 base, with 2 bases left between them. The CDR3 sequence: CASSLQNTEAFF. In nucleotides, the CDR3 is TGTGCCAGCAGCTTACAGAACACTGAAGCTTTCTTT.

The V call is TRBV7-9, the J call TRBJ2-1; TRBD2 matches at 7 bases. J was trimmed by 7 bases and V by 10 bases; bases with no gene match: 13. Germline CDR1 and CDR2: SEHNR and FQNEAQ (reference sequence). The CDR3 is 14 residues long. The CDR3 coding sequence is TGTGCCACCCCCAGACGGGGGAGGGCTAATGAGCAGTTCTTC. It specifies CATPRRGRANEQFF.

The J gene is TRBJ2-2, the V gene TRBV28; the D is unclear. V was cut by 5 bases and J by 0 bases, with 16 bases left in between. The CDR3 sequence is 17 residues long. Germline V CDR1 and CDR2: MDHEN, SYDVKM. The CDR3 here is CASSAIRLSTNTGELFF. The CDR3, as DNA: TGTGCCAGCAGTGCCATTCGACTCTCTACGAACACCGGGGAGCTGTTTTTT.

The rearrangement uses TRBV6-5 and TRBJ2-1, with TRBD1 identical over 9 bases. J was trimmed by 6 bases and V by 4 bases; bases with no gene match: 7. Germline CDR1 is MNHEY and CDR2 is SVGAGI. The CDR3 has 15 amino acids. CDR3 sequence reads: CASSLQGALGNEQFF. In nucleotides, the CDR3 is TGTGCCAGCAGTTTACAGGGGGCGCTGGGCAATGAGCAGTTCTTC.